These 29 T cell receptor beta chains were sequenced from one sample in a study of glioma-infiltrating T cells after dendritic cell vaccination. As to time point: after dendritic cell vaccination, including at tumor progression/relapse. Assay: immunoSEQ multiplex PCR; the TCRdb copy retains only in-frame clones and omits some. This table has more than 85,000 clones, 85% to 90% appearing once. Sequences were derived from blood, sampled after dendritic cell vaccination. Source of these receptors: a human donor with glioblastoma.

The chain is built from TRBV18 and TRBJ2-2, with a weak D call TRBD1 (5 bases). Trimming removed 3 bases at V and 5 bases at J, with 7 bases between. This CDR3 is built from 13 residues. CDR1 KGHSH and CDR2 LQKENI come from the germline V gene. CDR3 DNA sequence: TGTGCCAGCTCACCGACAGAAACCGGGGAGCTGTTTTTT. It specifies CASSPTETGELFF.

This clone was detected only once. V gene TRBV12-5 combines with J gene TRBJ1-5; the match to TRBD1 covers 7 bases. CDR3 length: 15 residues. The V gene's germline CDR1 is LGHNT and CDR2 FRNRAP. V lost 6 bases to trimming and J lost 3 bases; unmatched junction nucleotides: 8. The CDR3 sequence: CASGQSDRTNQPQHF. The CDR3 DNA reads TGTGCTAGTGGGCAATCGGACAGGACCAATCAGCCCCAGCATTTT.

The chain employs TRBV30 and TRBJ1-1; TRBD1 agrees at 7 bases. Trimming cost V 3 bases and J 4 bases; bases outside gene matches: 5. This CDR3 has 13 amino acids. Germline-derived CDR1 and CDR2 are GTSNPN and SVGIG (reference sequence). The CDR3 DNA sequence: TGTGCCTGGAGAGACAGGGAAGGCACTGAAGCTTTCTTT. Its protein is CAWRDREGTEAFF.

This sequence joins TRBV11-2 and TRBJ2-7; 7 bases align to TRBD1. The CDR3 has 18 amino acids. Germline V gives CDR1 SGHAT, CDR2 FQNNGV. V lost 4 bases and J lost 2; bases outside the gene matches: 17. CDR3 in DNA: TGTGCCAGCAGCTCATCAGAATTCGACAGGGTACTCCCCTACGAGCAGTACTTC. Residues: CASSSSEFDRVLPYEQYF. Combining the CDR3 with reference TRBV11-2 and TRBJ2-7 gives the whole variable domain EAGVAQSPRYKIIEKRQSVAFWCNPISGHATLYWYQQILGQGPKLLIQFQNNGVVDDSQLPKDRFSAERLKGVDSTLKIQPAKLEDSAVYLCASSSSEFDRVLPYEQYFGPGTRLTVT.

CDR3 nucleotide sequence: TGTGCCAGCAGTGATTCGGGACTAGCGGGATCGAAGCCCAATGAGCAGTTCTTC. This sequence encodes CASSDSGLAGSKPNEQFF. The chain employs TRBV2 and TRBJ2-1; TRBD2 aligns across 13 bases. Germline CDR1 is SNHLY and CDR2 is FYNNEI. CDR3 length: 18 residues. J was trimmed by 6 bases and V by 3 bases; bases with no gene match: 11.

V usage is TRBV2 and J usage is TRBJ2-7; TRBD2 matches 12 bases. Looked up from germline, CDR1 is SNHLY and CDR2 is FYNNEI. CDR3 length equals 14 residues. Germline trimming cut 8 bases from V and 2 bases from J; bases unmatched to any gene: 4. Written as DNA, the CDR3 is TGTGCCAGCGAGACTAGCGGGGGAGCCTACGAGCAGTACTTC. Its protein product is CASETSGGAYEQYF.

This clone has only one observation. The V and J genes are TRBV11-3 and TRBJ1-2, with D possibly TRBD1 on 5 matching bases. CDR1 is SGHNT and CDR2 is YENEEA in the germline V gene. V lost 4 bases, J lost 1 base, and 7 bases lay in between. This CDR3 comprises 13 residues. For the CDR3, the DNA is TGTGCCAGCAGCTCGACAGTTAACTATGGCTACACCTTC. Protein product: CASSSTVNYGYTF.

V is TRBV7-8 and J is TRBJ1-2; 7 nucleotides line up with TRBD1. The CDR3 runs to 17 residues. Germline loops: CDR1 SGHVS, CDR2 FQNEAQ. Unmatched junction bases numbered 13, after V lost 2 bases and J lost 4 bases. In DNA form, the CDR3 reads TGTGCCAGCAGCTTATTGGCAGGGGGAGACCCCGTCTATGGCTACACCTTC. It yields the protein CASSLLAGGDPVYGYTF.

The chain couples TRBV6-1 to TRBJ1-2; 8 nucleotides agree with TRBD1. V lost 2 bases, J lost 8 bases, and 10 bases stayed unmatched. Germline-derived CDR1 and CDR2 are MNHNS and SASEGT. The CDR3 runs to 15 residues. The CDR3 DNA reads TGTGCCAGCAGTGAACGCCCGACAGGGGTGGACGGCTACACCTTC. The encoded protein is CASSERPTGVDGYTF.

V gene TRBV27 combines with J gene TRBJ2-1; 9 bases fit TRBD2. Trimming removed 10 bases from V and 2 bases from J; junction bases left unmatched: 6. The CDR3 covers 14 residues. Germline V gene data show CDR1 as MNHEY and CDR2 as SMNVEV (reference sequence). CDR3 loop: CATTTSGAYNEQFF. CDR3 in DNA: TGTGCCACCACGACTAGCGGAGCCTACAATGAGCAGTTCTTC.

The J gene is TRBJ1-1, the V gene TRBV6-4; 7 nucleotides line up with TRBD1. The germline gives CDR1 MRHNA, CDR2 SNTAGT. This CDR3 region has 13 residues. J was trimmed by 1 base and V by 6 bases; bases with no gene match: 2. The DNA for the CDR3 is TGTGCCAGCAGAGGGACAGCGAACACTGAAGCTTTCTTT. Translation gives CASRGTANTEAFF.

The genes are TRBV10-1 and TRBJ2-7; the match to TRBD2 covers 13 bases. V trimming: 3 bases; J trimming: 3 bases; junction bases outside the gene matches: 2. The CDR3 loop spans 15 amino acids. Germline values: CDR1 WNHNN, CDR2 SYGVQD (reference sequence). CDR3 sequence reads: CASSEGLAGVYEQYF. The CDR3 DNA reads TGCGCCAGCAGTGAAGGACTAGCGGGAGTCTACGAGCAGTACTTC.

The genes are TRBV27 and TRBJ1-1, with D perhaps TRBD1 (6 bases). Germline V gives CDR1 MNHEY, CDR2 SMNVEV (reference sequence). The CDR3 extends over 14 amino acids. V lost 4 bases and J lost 5, with 14 bases in between. The CDR3 spells CASSSLSGETEAFF. The CDR3 DNA is TGTGCCAGCAGTTCCCTCTCAGGGGAAACTGAAGCTTTCTTT.

CDR3 loop: CASSQVRDRANEKLFF. The DNA for the CDR3 is TGCGCCAGCAGCCAAGTACGGGACAGGGCTAATGAAAAACTGTTTTTT. This chain uses TRBV4-1 with TRBJ1-4, with TRBD1 matching over 9 bases. The junction had 3 bases not matched to a gene; V was cut back by 1 base and J by 3 bases. The V gene's germline CDR1 is MGHRA and CDR2 YSYEKL. The CDR3 covers 16 residues.

V usage is TRBV5-1 and J usage is TRBJ2-7; TRBD2 agrees at 9 bases. Per germline, CDR1 SGHRS and CDR2 YFSETQ. Losses at the gene ends were 4 bases for V and 0 bases for J; bases not matched to a gene: 2. CDR3 length equals 14 residues. CDR3 nucleotide sequence: TGCGCCAGCAGCCTGACTAGCGGCTCCTACGAGCAGTACTTC. Amino acid sequence: CASSLTSGSYEQYF.

V is TRBV7-8 and J is TRBJ2-1; D may be TRBD2 (6 bases). The CDR3 covers 14 residues. V lost 1 base, J lost 4 bases, and 8 bases lay in between. CDR1 SGHVS and CDR2 FQNEAQ come from the germline V gene. The CDR3 protein is CASSLEGTYNEQFF. The CDR3 DNA is TGTGCCAGCAGCTTAGAAGGGACTTACAATGAGCAGTTCTTC.

This clone appeared a single time. At the DNA level, this CDR3 is encoded by other sequences in the same sample as well. The gene calls are TRBV19 and TRBJ1-2, with D uncertain. Germline CDR1 LNHDA, CDR2 SQIVND (reference sequence). The V gene lost 3 bases and the J gene lost 8 bases, with 13 bases spanning the gap. CDR3 size: 13 residues. Here the CDR3 reads CASSIGQVYGYTF. DNA for the CDR3: TGTGCCAGTAGTATTGGCCAGGTTTACGGCTACACCTTC.

This clone occurred once. The V gene is TRBV5-1, the J gene TRBJ2-3; 8 nucleotides agree with TRBD1. Germline V CDR1 and CDR2: SGHRS, YFSETQ. J lost 4 bases, V lost 0 bases, and 4 bases had no gene match. CDR3 length equals 15 residues. The CDR3 nucleotides read TGCGCCAGCAGCTTGGCCCCGACAGGGGCAGATACGCAGTATTTT. The encoded protein is CASSLAPTGADTQYF.

The rearrangement joins TRBV4-2 to TRBJ1-1; D ambiguous. In germline, CDR1 is LGHNA, CDR2 YNFKEQ. V was clipped by 4 bases and J by 1 base, with 10 bases between them. The CDR3 has 14 residues. The CDR3 region is CASSPTRENTEAFF. Here the CDR3 DNA reads TGTGCCAGCAGCCCTACTAGGGAGAACACTGAAGCTTTCTTT.

The rearrangement joins TRBV6-1 to TRBJ2-7; perhaps TRBD2 as D (6 bases). The CDR3 is 15 residues long. Per germline, CDR1 MNHNS and CDR2 SASEGT. V was trimmed by 6 bases and J by 2 bases, leaving 17 bases between them. CDR3 DNA sequence: TGTGCCAGCAGGGACCCGGGACTCATACCCTACGAGCAGTACTTC. Translation: CASRDPGLIPYEQYF.

This chain connects TRBV9 to TRBJ2-1, with a weak D call TRBD2 (6 bases). Germline CDR1 SGDLS, CDR2 YYNGEE. Between the trimmed V and J ends, which lost 3 bases and 2 bases, there was a span of 12 bases. The CDR3 length is 15 residues. The CDR3 nucleotides read TGTGCCAGCAGCGCATATGGAGGGACCTACAATGAGCAGTTCTTC. Amino acid sequence: CASSAYGGTYNEQFF.

The rearrangement uses TRBV6-5 and TRBJ2-3, with 7 bases lining up with TRBD1. CDR3 length: 15 residues. Germline CDR1 and CDR2: MNHEY and SVGAGI. With 2 bases clipped from V and 2 bases from J, the junction kept 4 bases outside the gene matches. The CDR3 nucleotides read TGTGCCAGCAGTTACCGGGACAGAGACACAGATACGCAGTATTTT. As protein: CASSYRDRDTDTQYF.

The chain links TRBV15 to TRBJ2-1, with 10 bases lining up with TRBD2. The CDR3 spans 14 residues. In germline, CDR1 is LNHNV, CDR2 YYDKDF (reference sequence). Losses at the gene ends were 4 bases for V and 7 bases for J; bases not matched to a gene: 4. CDR3 sequence (DNA): TGTGCCACCAGCACCCGGACTAGCGGAAATGAGCAGTTCTTC. This encodes CATSTRTSGNEQFF.

The chain couples TRBV7-2 to TRBJ2-1; D is unresolved. The germline CDR1 and CDR2 sequences are SGHTA and FQGNSA. The CDR3 covers 12 residues. The V and J ends lost 1 base and 7 bases respectively, with 5 bases between them. CDR3 DNA sequence: TGTGCCAGCAGCTTAGGCAGGAATGAGCAGTTCTTC. It encodes CASSLGRNEQFF. The full variable domain, in which reference TRBV7-2 and TRBJ2-1 provide the parts outside the CDR3, is GAGVSQSPSNKVTEKGKDVELRCDPISGHTALYWYRQSLGQGLEFLIYFQGNSAPDKSGLPSDRFSAERTGGSVSTLTIQRTQQEDSAVYLCASSLGRNEQFFGPGTRLTVL.

The CDR3 spells CASSLVTGDRTQYF. CDR3 DNA: TGTGCCAGCAGCTTAGTGACAGGGGATCGGACCCAGTACTTC. This chain joins TRBV13 and TRBJ2-5; the match to TRBD1 covers 8 bases. The CDR3 spans 14 residues. The J segment lost 7 bases and the V segment lost 1 base, leaving 5 bases of the junction unmatched. Looked up from germline, CDR1 is PRHDT and CDR2 is FYEKMQ (reference sequence).

This clone is a singleton in its sample. The genes are TRBV30 and TRBJ1-4; TRBD1 agrees at 7 bases. Germline CDR1 reads GTSNPN; CDR2 reads SVGIG (reference sequence). The CDR3 extends over 15 amino acids. V shed 4 bases and J 7 bases; nucleotides not matched to a gene: 12. CDR3 sequence (DNA): TGTGCCTGGAACTTAGGGGCAGGGGGAATTGAAAAACTGTTTTTT. Its protein product is CAWNLGAGGIEKLFF.

This sequence joins TRBV5-6 and TRBJ1-2; weak D call: TRBD1 (6 bases). The V end lost 4 bases, the J end lost 3 bases, and 13 bases lay between the germline ends. The CDR3 covers 14 residues. Germline values: CDR1 SGHDT, CDR2 YYEEEE. CDR3 coding DNA: TGTGCCAGCAGCCAGACAGGAGTTGACTATGGCTACACCTTC. Translating gives CASSQTGVDYGYTF.

Only one count was recorded for this clone. The rearrangement uses TRBV7-2 and TRBJ2-7; 12 nucleotides line up with TRBD1. There are 14 residues in the CDR3. The germline V gene encodes CDR1 SGHTA and CDR2 FQGNSA. V lost 3 bases, J lost 6 bases, and 3 bases stayed unmatched. The CDR3 here is CASSLGQGAVEQYF. CDR3 nucleotide sequence: TGTGCCAGCAGCTTGGGACAGGGGGCGGTCGAGCAGTACTTC.

V is TRBV2 and J is TRBJ1-2, with a possible D match to TRBD1 (5 bases). The CDR3 runs to 12 residues. Looked up from germline, CDR1 is SNHLY and CDR2 is FYNNEI. Trimming left V 9 bases short and J 4 bases short, with 12 bases between. DNA for the CDR3: TGTGCCAGGGCCGGGACTGTCTATGGCTACACCTTC. It yields the protein CARAGTVYGYTF.